A selection of T cell receptor beta chains follows, all from one sample in a study of T cell repertoires in cytomegalovirus infection. From the reads, TCRdb called clonotypes with MiXCR, one entry per CDR3 protein. This sample has approximately 910,000 distinct CDR3 sequences; about 33% occur once, and the top ten carry about an eighth. The antigens these receptors bind are not known. The source was cultured CD8+ T cells from PBMCs, collected from culture after CMV antigen stimulation. The receptors originated from a human donor in good health (CMV status not recorded). Some clones in this sample may be carry-over from other donors' samples. CDR3s include the opening cysteine and the closing phenylalanine or tryptophan. The D gene is left open where the match is weak. Clone sizes are given selectively: once, few, many, or a class where the clone is expanded.

j_call d_call cdr3_length clone_size v_call cdr3_aa
TRBJ1-5 NA 15 NA TRBV19 CASSVPRDTGQPQHF
TRBJ2-5 TRBD1 15 few TRBV24-1 CATSDVGQTQETQYF
TRBJ2-3 TRBD2 16 NA TRBV5-1 CASSRGLAEATDTQYF
TRBJ2-5 TRBD2 16 NA TRBV6-2/TRBV6-3 CASSYSSAGGQETQYF
TRBJ1-5 NA 14 NA TRBV28 CASSLLQINQPQHF
TRBJ1-3 NA 16 NA TRBV6-6 CASSYSSLGTGNTIYF
TRBJ1-5 NA 15 NA TRBV7-9 CASSLVGDNNQPQHF
TRBJ1-2 NA 14 many TRBV7-2 CASSLDPGNYGYTF
TRBJ1-6 TRBD1 17 NA TRBV5-5 CASSLGDRGVYNSPLHF
TRBJ2-1 NA 14 NA TRBV19 CASGGAGDYNEQFF
TRBJ1-3 TRBD1 13 NA TRBV5-3 CASEGTGGNTIYF
TRBJ2-7 NA 16 few TRBV7-9 CASSFQGGRGLYEQYF
TRBJ1-2 NA 15 few TRBV4-2 CASSHYEDTDYGYTF
TRBJ1-2 NA 14 few TRBV25-1 CASSFLRDGYGYTF
TRBJ2-1 NA 16 few TRBV11-2 CASSLEKADIYNEQFF
TRBJ2-1 NA 16 few TRBV6-2/TRBV6-3 CASSYPPGPSYNEQFF
TRBJ2-3 NA 13 NA TRBV6-2/TRBV6-3 CASSLRLADTQYF
TRBJ2-1 TRBD2 15 many TRBV7-2 CASTDLAGGYNEQFF
TRBJ1-1 NA 14 few TRBV6-1 CASSEASQGPEAFF
TRBJ1-1 NA 15 few TRBV6-2/TRBV6-3 CASSYLALMNTEAFF
TRBJ2-6 NA 20 NA TRBV6-5 CASSYGYWGGTRSGANVLTF
TRBJ2-1 NA 14 many TRBV7-8 CATAGTDDKNEQFF
TRBJ1-2 TRBD1 17 NA TRBV11-2 CASSSTVGQGLWYGYTF
TRBJ2-5 NA 13 NA TRBV6-4 CASSDYPGETQYF
TRBJ1-1 NA 13 NA TRBV7-9 CASSLAERAEAFF
TRBJ1-1 TRBD1 12 few TRBV29-1 CSARTGGVEAFF
TRBJ1-5 NA 14 NA TRBV27 CASSLQGMGQPQHF
TRBJ2-1 TRBD2 16 few TRBV11-3 CASSLDQGGGYNEQFF